This is a list of T cell receptor beta chains from one sample in a study of molecular identifiers for immune sequencing clone quantification. TCRdb used MiXCR to reprocess the PCR reads, holding one entry per CDR3 protein. The sample yields under 350,000 distinct CDR3 sequences, roughly 24% seen once. Source material: naive CD8+ T cells from blood, with Jurkat cell RNA spiked in. These receptors all come from a human donor in good health. Some libraries in this study had Jurkat cell RNA spiked in. Both conserved end residues are part of each CDR3. D genes are given only for firm matches. A row's size may be missing; if present it is once, few, many or a size class.

TRBV19	TRBJ1-5	many	TRBD1	CASSLTGHYSNQPQHF	TGTGCCAGTAGTTTGACAGGGCACTATAGCAATCAGCCCCAGCATTTT
TRBV12-3/TRBV12-4	TRBJ2-5	few	TRBD1	CASSLAPEGQPETQYF	TGTGCCAGCAGTTTAGCGCCTGAGGGACAGCCAGAGACCCAGTACTTC
TRBV30	TRBJ2-7	.	.	CAWRGRTYEQYF	TGTGCCTGGAGAGGCCGGACCTACGAGCAGTACTTC
TRBV21-1	TRBJ2-7	.	.	CASNKISPLPVHEQYF	TGTGCCAGCAACAAAATATCTCCGCTACCGGTCCACGAGCAGTACTTC
TRBV5-5	TRBJ2-7	.	.	CASSLEVHPEMYEQYF	TGTGCCAGCAGCTTGGAAGTGCACCCGGAGATGTACGAGCAGTACTTC
TRBV12-5	TRBJ2-2	.	TRBD1	CAGGLDRANTGELFF	TGTGCTGGTGGTTTAGACAGGGCAAACACCGGGGAGCTGTTTTTT
TRBV2	TRBJ2-3	few	.	CASSEALVPGLADTQYF	TGTGCCAGCAGTGAAGCGCTAGTCCCCGGGTTGGCAGATACGCAGTATTTT
TRBV5-1	TRBJ2-3	many	.	CASSLGGLGTDTQYF	TGCGCCAGCAGCTTGGGGGGTTTGGGCACAGATACGCAGTATTTT
TRBV10-3	TRBJ1-1	once	.	CAISESGDGTEAFF	TGTGCCATCAGTGAGTCGGGAGATGGCACTGAAGCTTTCTTT
TRBV30	TRBJ2-3	.	.	CAWSRASQADTQYF	TGTGCCTGGAGTCGGGCTAGTCAAGCAGATACGCAGTATTTT
TRBV7-9	TRBJ1-4	few	.	CASSPPVKGEKLFF	TGTGCCAGCAGCCCCCCGGTTAAAGGGGAAAAACTGTTTTTT
TRBV10-3	TRBJ2-3	.	TRBD2	CAISGGGSGTDTQYF	TGTGCCATCAGTGGGGGAGGGTCTGGGACAGATACGCAGTATTTT
TRBV6-2/TRBV6-3	TRBJ1-1	few	TRBD1	CASSPDRGQNTEAFF	TGTGCCAGCAGTCCTGACAGGGGCCAGAACACTGAAGCTTTCTTT
TRBV4-3	TRBJ2-1	.	.	CASSQSGPPEANEQFF	TGCGCCAGCAGCCAAAGTGGACCCCCGGAGGCCAATGAGCAGTTCTTC
TRBV10-2	TRBJ1-5	.	.	CASSGSAESNQPQHF	TGCGCCAGCAGTGGGTCGGCAGAATCCAATCAGCCCCAGCATTTT
TRBV11-2	TRBJ2-1	.	.	CASTPGTEQFF	TGTGCCAGCACCCCTGGAACTGAGCAGTTCTTC
TRBV4-1	TRBJ1-2	.	.	CASSQEPGYSYGYTF	TGCGCCAGCAGCCAAGAACCAGGGTATAGCTATGGCTACACCTTC
TRBV19	TRBJ2-1	.	.	CASSSWTVYNEQFF	TGTGCCAGTAGTTCCTGGACTGTTTACAATGAGCAGTTCTTC
TRBV9	TRBJ2-1	many	.	CASSPFGPEQFF	TGTGCCAGCAGCCCTTTTGGGCCAGAGCAGTTCTTC
TRBV7-9	TRBJ1-4	.	.	CASSLDHPTEAGEKLFF	TGTGCCAGCAGCTTAGATCACCCGACAGAGGCGGGTGAAAAACTGTTTTTT
TRBV20-1	TRBJ2-3	few	.	CSARDNAIGTQYF	TGCAGTGCTAGGGACAACGCGATAGGTACGCAGTATTTT
TRBV9	TRBJ1-2	many	.	CASSVAQNYGYTF	TGTGCCAGCAGCGTAGCACAGAACTATGGCTACACCTTC
TRBV20-1	TRBJ1-4	few	TRBD1	CSARPGQGVGTNEKLFF	TGCAGTGCCAGACCGGGACAGGGAGTGGGAACTAATGAAAAACTGTTTTTT
TRBV29-1	TRBJ1-1	.	.	CSVESNIWGNTEAFF	TGCAGCGTTGAAAGCAATATTTGGGGTAACACTGAAGCTTTCTTT
TRBV5-1	TRBJ2-7	.	TRBD1	CASSERTGQYYYEQYF	TGCGCCAGCAGCGAACGGACGGGACAGTACTACTACGAGCAGTACTTC
TRBV7-8	TRBJ2-5	few	.	CASSLVSGAGETQYF	TGTGCCAGCAGCTTAGTGTCTGGGGCCGGAGAGACCCAGTACTTC
TRBV12-3/TRBV12-4	TRBJ2-2	.	TRBD2	CASSLTGTSEGAGELFF	TGTGCCAGCAGTTTAACCGGGACTAGTGAGGGGGCCGGGGAGCTGTTTTTT
TRBV7-3	TRBJ1-3	many	.	CASSPQADSGNTIYF	TGTGCCAGCAGCCCACAGGCCGACTCTGGAAACACCATATATTTT
TRBV4-1	TRBJ1-1	few	TRBD1	CASSPRGTDNTEAFF	TGCGCCAGCAGTCCTAGAGGGACAGACAACACTGAAGCTTTCTTT
TRBV30	TRBJ2-1	many	.	CAWSAGAEQFF	TGTGCCTGGAGTGCAGGGGCTGAGCAGTTCTTC
TRBV5-5	TRBJ2-5	many	TRBD1	CASSLTGGLETQYF	TGTGCCAGCAGCTTGACAGGGGGCTTGGAGACCCAGTACTTC
TRBV20-1	TRBJ2-3	.	.	CSAEGGEFTDTQYF	TGCAGTGCGGAGGGGGGGGAATTCACAGATACGCAGTATTTT
TRBV4-3	TRBJ1-1	many	.	CASTSGRMNTEAFF	TGCGCCAGCACATCGGGGCGCATGAACACTGAAGCTTTCTTT
TRBV29-1	TRBJ1-1	many	TRBD1	CSVGPAGGEAFF	TGCAGCGTGGGACCGGCAGGGGGTGAAGCTTTCTTT
TRBV5-6	TRBJ2-7	.	.	CASSPSLQVYEQYF	TGTGCCAGCAGCCCGTCCCTCCAAGTCTACGAGCAGTACTTC
TRBV13	TRBJ2-3	.	.	CASSLVQNTDAQYF	TGTGCCAGCAGCTTAGTACAGAACACAGATGCGCAGTATTTT
TRBV29-1	TRBJ1-1	many	.	CMGEGNTEAFF	TGCATGGGCGAAGGTAACACTGAAGCTTTCTTT
TRBV30	TRBJ1-1	.	TRBD1	CAWSTGTGNTEDFF	TGTGCCTGGAGCACCGGGACAGGGAACACTGAAGATTTCTTT